This TCR beta chain appears in the sequencing data of a study of cytomegalovirus exposure and HLA in healthy donors. Study-wide background: Approximately 85 million unique TCRs from HLA-typed donors were held in an early data release. Study-wide results and limits: CMV serostatus stood as the only immune exposure information on hand. Other equally common chains were less clonally expanded than HLA-associated TCR beta chains, a later analysis showed.

It was with 60 Vbeta and 13 Jbeta primers that the PCR ran. Clones were sequenced by immunoSEQ multiplex PCR, and TCRdb holds only the in-frame ones, with some missing. The sample totals roughly 70,000 clones; its top ten clones hold roughly 2.7%. On this clone: Its antigen is unidentified.

The CDR3 covers 14 residues. Trimming stripped 0 bases from V and 2 bases from J, with 6 bases between. Germline V gives CDR1 SGHRS, CDR2 YFSETQ. Likely unrecorded immune exposures existed in these nominally healthy donors. The chain has TRBV5-1 and TRBJ1-3; no firm D call. This clonotype was obtained from a middle-aged man in good health and CMV-seronegative. Specimen: PBMCs. In DNA, the CDR3 is TGCGCCAGCAGCTTGGGTGGGCCTGGAAACACCATATATTTT. Protein: CASSLGGPGNTIYF. Based on the CDR3 plus reference TRBV5-1 and TRBJ1-3, the full variable domain is KAGVTQTPRYLIKTRGQQVTLSCSPISGHRSVSWYQQTPGQGLQFLFEYFSETQRNKGNFPGRFSGRQFSNSRSEMNVSTLELGDSALYLCASSLGGPGNTIYFGEGSWLTVV.